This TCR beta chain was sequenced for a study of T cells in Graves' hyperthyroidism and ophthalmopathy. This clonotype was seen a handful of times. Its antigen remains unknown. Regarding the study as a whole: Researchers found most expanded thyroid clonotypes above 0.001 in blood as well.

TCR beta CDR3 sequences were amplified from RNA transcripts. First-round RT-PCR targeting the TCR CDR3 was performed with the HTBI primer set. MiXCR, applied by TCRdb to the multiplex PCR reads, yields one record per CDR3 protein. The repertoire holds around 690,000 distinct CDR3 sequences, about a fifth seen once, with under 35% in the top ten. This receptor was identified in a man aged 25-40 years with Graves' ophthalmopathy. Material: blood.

In nucleotides, the CDR3 is TGTGCCAGCACGAGGGGGCTGCTCACTGAAGCTTTCTTT. Translation gives CASTRGLLTEAFF. V and J are TRBV6-1 and TRBJ1-1; 7 nucleotides agree with TRBD1. The CDR3 has 13 residues. The junction had 6 bases not matched to a gene; V was cut back by 7 bases and J by 4 bases. Germline V lookup: CDR1 MNHNS, CDR2 SASEGT.